Each of the 8 T cell receptor beta chains below was sequenced from the same sample in a study of response to subunit inactivated influenza vaccine. TCRdb used MiXCR to reprocess the RT-PCR reads, holding one entry per CDR3 protein. The sample holds some 570,000 distinct CDR3 sequences, 10% to 12% seen once. These data were also reused for a study on T cells expressing NK-cell markers. That report adds: 5'RACE template switching with UMIs generated TCR beta cDNA.

The sequenced sample was PBMCs from blood, obtained on the day of vaccination. The receptors come from a middle-aged man who received an inactivated influenza vaccine.

This chain joins TRBV2 and TRBJ1-5, with TRBD1 matching 9 bases. The V gene end was trimmed by 5 bases and the J gene end by 7 bases; junction bases not matched to a gene: 3. CDR1 is SNHLY and CDR2 is FYNNEI in the germline V gene. There are 13 residues in the CDR3. The CDR3 region is CASSRDREQPQHF. Written as DNA, the CDR3 is TGTGCCAGCAGTCGGGACAGGGAACAGCCCCAGCATTTT.

The chain couples TRBV4-1 to TRBJ1-5, with TRBD1 matching over 9 bases. Germline CDR1 reads MGHRA; CDR2 reads YSYEKL. The ends lost 6 bases at V and 3 bases at J; junction bases unmatched: 3. CDR3 length equals 14 residues. The CDR3, as DNA: TGCGCCAGCAGGCGACAGGGGGTCAATCAGCCCCAGCATTTT. Protein: CASRRQGVNQPQHF.

The CDR3 is CASSAGTSGEQYF. In DNA, the CDR3 is TGTGCCAGCAGTGCCGGGACTAGCGGCGAGCAGTACTTC. J is TRBJ2-7 and V is TRBV12-3 or TRBV12-4; 11 nucleotides align to TRBD2. The CDR3 contains 13 residues. V lost 5 bases to trimming and J lost 6 bases; unmatched junction nucleotides: 3.

This clonotype was found a few times. The chain joins TRBV30 to TRBJ1-2; tentatively, D is TRBD1 (5 bases). The CDR3 sequence is 14 residues long. With 2 bases removed from V and 4 bases from J, the gap between germline ends came to 14 bases. Germline CDR1 and CDR2: GTSNPN and SVGIG (reference sequence). CDR3 nucleotides: TGTGCCTGGAGTTTCGGTAGGGGTGCCTATGGCTACACCTTC. It specifies CAWSFGRGAYGYTF. Variable domain in full (rest from reference TRBV30 and TRBJ1-2): SQTIHQWPATLVQPVGSPLSLECTVEGTSNPNLYWYRQAAGRGLQLLFYSVGIGQISSEVPQNLSASRPQDRQFILSSKKLLLSDSGFYLCAWSFGRGAYGYTFGSGTRLTVV.

This clonotype was seen a handful of times. This CDR3 is CSARDPRTGVVGEQYF. As DNA, the CDR3 is TGCAGTGCTAGAGATCCGCGGACAGGGGTGGTCGGCGAGCAGTACTTC. This rearrangement joins TRBV20-1 to TRBJ2-7; 9 nucleotides match TRBD1. J gave up 6 bases and V 0 bases, and 12 bases lay outside the gene matches. Germline assignment: CDR1 DFQATT and CDR2 SNEGSKA (reference sequence). The CDR3 sequence is 16 residues long.

This clonotype was seen a few times. This chain joins TRBV20-1 and TRBJ1-5; 7 nucleotides line up with TRBD1. The CDR3 spans 14 residues. Germline V CDR1 and CDR2: DFQATT, SNEGSKA (reference sequence). Unmatched junction bases numbered 4, after V lost 2 bases and J lost 3 bases. The CDR3 nucleotides are TGCAGTGCTAGAACTACAGGGGACAATCAGCCCCAGCATTTT. The encoded protein is CSARTTGDNQPQHF.

The rearrangement links TRBV5-1 to TRBJ2-3, with 10 bases identical to TRBD2. The V segment lost 4 bases and the J segment 4 bases; nucleotides outside the gene matches: 0. CDR1 SGHRS and CDR2 YFSETQ come from the germline V gene. There are 13 residues in the CDR3. The CDR3: CASSSGGADTQYF. The CDR3 nucleotides are TGCGCCAGCAGCAGCGGGGGGGCAGATACGCAGTATTTT. The full variable domain, its missing parts supplied by reference TRBV5-1 and TRBJ2-3, is KAGVTQTPRYLIKTRGQQVTLSCSPISGHRSVSWYQQTPGQGLQFLFEYFSETQRNKGNFPGRFSGRQFSNSRSEMNVSTLELGDSALYLCASSSGGADTQYFGPGTRLTVL.

This rearrangement joins TRBV14 to TRBJ2-1; D is perhaps TRBD1 or TRBD2 (7 bases each). CDR3 length equals 20 residues. Trimming pared 4 bases from V and 2 bases from J, leaving 27 bases between. CDR1 and CDR2 from the germline V gene are SGHDN and FVKESK. Written as DNA, the CDR3 is TGTGCCAGCAGCCCCCCGACAGGGCGAACCCCTAGCGGCCCCTACAATGAGCAGTTCTTC. This translates into CASSPPTGRTPSGPYNEQFF.